One sample yielded the 9 T cell receptor beta chains listed below, sequenced in a study of identical twins. TCRdb reanalysed the 5' RACE reads using MiXCR and keeps one entry per CDR3 protein. The sample yields about 720,000 distinct CDR3 sequences, 8.5% to 9% seen once. These records were also assigned to another study, of yellow fever vaccine responses in identical twins.

Sequenced input: PBMCs. These receptors originate from a woman between 18 and 29 years old in good health.

This clonotype has just a few counts. The chain uses TRBV18 and TRBJ1-1, with 9 bases fitting TRBD1. CDR1 KGHSH and CDR2 LQKENI come from the germline V gene. This CDR3 has 17 amino acids. The J segment lost 8 bases and the V segment lost 1 base, leaving 14 bases of the junction unmatched. CDR3 region: CASSPLRDRANGEEAFF. CDR3 DNA sequence: TGTGCCAGCTCACCACTTAGGGACAGGGCCAACGGGGAAGAAGCTTTCTTT.

V and J are TRBV28 and TRBJ2-7; D ambiguous. Trimming shortened V by 6 bases and J by 3 bases, and 18 bases separated the two germline ends. Germline CDR1 and CDR2: MDHEN and SYDVKM. This CDR3 is 15 amino acids long. The chain's CDR3 is CASRKSQNPFYEQYF. In DNA, the CDR3 is TGTGCCAGCAGAAAGTCCCAAAATCCCTTCTACGAGCAGTACTTC.

The sample holds a few counts of this clonotype. This sequence joins TRBV5-1 and TRBJ2-7, with D possibly being TRBD1 or TRBD2 (5 bases each). V was pared by 0 bases and J by 0 bases, with 16 bases between. Germline lookup yields CDR1 SGHRS and CDR2 YFSETQ. The CDR3 covers 17 residues. In nucleotides, the CDR3 is TGCGCCAGCAGCTTGGGGTTCGGGACGAGAAACTCCTACGAGCAGTACTTC. Translated: CASSLGFGTRNSYEQYF.

This clonotype showed up many times. V usage is TRBV18 and J usage is TRBJ2-1; the match to TRBD1 covers 10 bases. The J segment lost 9 bases and the V segment lost 8 bases, leaving 10 bases of the junction unmatched. Germline loops: CDR1 KGHSH, CDR2 LQKENI. This CDR3 spans 14 amino acids. The DNA for the CDR3 is TGTGCCAGCCTCCTGGGACAGGGGCGTATTGAGCAGTTCTTC. This sequence encodes CASLLGQGRIEQFF.

The rearrangement uses TRBV27 and TRBJ1-1, with no clear D. The CDR3 consists of 13 residues. V dropped 0 bases and J dropped 5 bases, with 7 bases sitting between them. Germline lookup yields CDR1 MNHEY and CDR2 SMNVEV (reference sequence). The CDR3 sequence: CASSLSGQTEAFF. DNA for the CDR3: TGTGCCAGCAGTTTATCTGGGCAAACTGAAGCTTTCTTT.

This clonotype showed up just a few times. The chain joins TRBV20-1 to TRBJ2-7; D could derive from TRBD1 or TRBD2 (6 bases each). V dropped 1 base and J dropped 4 bases, with 20 bases sitting between them. CDR1 DFQATT and CDR2 SNEGSKA come from the germline V gene (reference sequence). This CDR3 contains 16 residues. CDR3 loop: CSARGVTGQGGYEQYF. The CDR3 bases are TGCAGTGCTAGAGGGGTAACAGGGCAGGGAGGATACGAGCAGTACTTC.

This clonotype came up a few times. The rearrangement joins TRBV20-1 to TRBJ2-7; 7 nucleotides line up with TRBD1. Losses at the gene ends were 6 bases for V and 5 bases for J; bases not matched to a gene: 10. The CDR3 is 13 residues long. The V gene's germline CDR1 is DFQATT and CDR2 SNEGSKA (reference sequence). The DNA for the CDR3 is TGCAGTGCCCCAAAGGTAGGGGGCGACGAGCAGTACTTC. Translation gives CSAPKVGGDEQYF.

This clonotype was seen repeatedly, ten times or more. The V gene is TRBV7-2, the J gene TRBJ1-1; D remains unclear. There are 13 residues in the CDR3. Looked up from germline, CDR1 is SGHTA and CDR2 is FQGNSA. Trimming removed 6 bases at V and 0 bases at J, with 8 bases between. CDR3 coding DNA: TGTGCCAGCAGTCCGGAACTGAACACTGAAGCTTTCTTT. Its translation: CASSPELNTEAFF.

Only a few counts were recorded for this clonotype. The V gene is TRBV7-2, the J gene TRBJ2-3; D is perhaps TRBD2 (6 bases). The ends were cut back, 5 bases at V and 5 bases at J, with 11 bases in the middle. Germline values: CDR1 SGHTA, CDR2 FQGNSA. This CDR3 comprises 13 residues. CDR3 region: CASSRLVGDTQYF. The CDR3 DNA reads as TGTGCCAGCAGCCGACTAGTCGGAGATACGCAGTATTTT.